The 17 T cell receptor beta chains below all came from one sample that was sequenced in a study of blood T cell repertoires in COVID-19. Libraries were prepared by immunoSEQ multiplex PCR; TCRdb keeps only in-frame clonotypes and omits some of them. The data show tens of thousands of clones, more than 80% seen once. Sequenced sample: peripheral blood. The source of these receptors is a woman in her 70s with acute or convalescent COVID-19.

This sequence joins TRBV6-5 and TRBJ2-3, with D maybe TRBD1 (5 bases). The germline CDR1 and CDR2 sequences are MNHEY and SVGAGI. The CDR3 is made up of 15 amino acids. Trimming shortened V by 0 bases and J by 8 bases, and 15 bases separated the two germline ends. This CDR3 is CASSYSTQGIGTQYF. As DNA, the CDR3 is TGTGCCAGCAGTTACTCGACCCAGGGTATAGGTACGCAGTATTTT.

This clone has only a few counts. The rearrangement links TRBV28 to TRBJ2-1, with 11 bases fitting TRBD2. V lost 6 bases to trimming and J lost 4 bases; unmatched junction nucleotides: 8. Germline CDR1 is MDHEN and CDR2 is SYDVKM. CDR3 length: 16 residues. The CDR3 DNA reads as TGTGCCAGCAGAGACCTGGGACTAGCGGCGTACAATGAGCAGTTCTTC. Translation gives CASRDLGLAAYNEQFF.

This clone has only one observation. V usage is TRBV5-4 and J usage is TRBJ2-3; 16 bases are a match to TRBD2. Germline CDR1 reads SGHNT; CDR2 reads YYREEE (reference sequence). This CDR3 comprises 17 residues. V shed 5 bases and J 3 bases; nucleotides not matched to a gene: 6. The CDR3 reads CASRPGTSGRATDTQYF. In nucleotides, the CDR3 is TGTGCCAGCAGACCGGGGACTAGCGGGAGGGCAACAGATACGCAGTATTTT. The variable domain in full, with the rest retrieved from reference TRBV5-4 and TRBJ2-3, is ETGVTQSPTHLIKTRGQQVTLRCSSQSGHNTVSWYQQALGQGPQFIFQYYREEENGRGNFPPRFSGLQFPNYSSELNVNALELDDSALYLCASRPGTSGRATDTQYFGPGTRLTVL.

This chain joins TRBV19 and TRBJ1-1, with 7 bases aligning to TRBD1. This CDR3 is built from 15 residues. Per the germline V gene, CDR1 is LNHDA and CDR2 is SQIVND (reference sequence). Trimming took 4 bases from V and 1 from J; bases not matched to a gene: 6. CDR3 sequence (DNA): TGTGCCAGTAGTACTCTTTGGGACAGGAACACTGAAGCTTTCTTT. Amino acids: CASSTLWDRNTEAFF.

CDR3 protein: CASSRTGVTNTEAFF. As DNA, the CDR3 is TGTGCCAGCAGTAGAACAGGGGTTACGAACACTGAAGCTTTCTTT. The chain uses TRBV27 and TRBJ1-1, with 7 bases matching TRBD1. From germline, CDR1 is MNHEY and CDR2 SMNVEV (reference sequence). CDR3 size: 15 residues. The V and J ends lost 5 bases and 1 base, in that order; junction bases with no gene match: 7.

The genes are TRBV9 and TRBJ1-3; no firm D call. The CDR3 contains 15 residues. The V end was cut by 5 bases, the J end by 1 base, with 13 bases between. Germline V gives CDR1 SGDLS, CDR2 YYNGEE. CDR3 coding DNA: TGTGCCAGCAGAGGAGGGTTGGGGTCTGGAAACACCATATATTTT. This codes for CASRGGLGSGNTIYF.

The rearrangement joins TRBV10-1 to TRBJ1-5; D call uncertain. CDR1 WNHNN and CDR2 SYGVQD come from the germline V gene (reference sequence). The CDR3 sequence is 23 residues long. The V end was cut by 0 bases, the J end by 0 bases, with 30 bases between. The CDR3 region is CASSESTRGTDQPYCYSNQPQHF. The CDR3 bases are TGCGCCAGCAGTGAGTCGACTCGGGGAACTGATCAACCATACTGCTATAGCAATCAGCCCCAGCATTTT.

The genes are TRBV29-1 and TRBJ2-5, with 8 nucleotides matching TRBD1. Germline trimming cut 7 bases from V and 2 bases from J; bases unmatched to any gene: 6. The CDR3 is 13 residues long. CDR1 SQVTM and CDR2 ANQGSEA come from the germline V gene. CDR3 loop: CSGLQGGQETQYF. CDR3 nucleotides: TGCAGCGGTTTACAGGGGGGACAAGAGACCCAGTACTTC.

The chain couples TRBV7-2 to TRBJ1-1; 7 nucleotides agree with TRBD1. V dropped 2 bases and J dropped 7; count of bases not matched to a gene: 4. The CDR3 extends over 13 amino acids. The germline CDR1 and CDR2 sequences are SGHTA and FQGNSA. The CDR3 reads CASSLTGVGEAFF. The CDR3 coding sequence is TGTGCCAGCAGCTTAACAGGGGTTGGTGAAGCTTTCTTT. Combining the CDR3 with reference TRBV7-2 and TRBJ1-1 gives the whole variable domain GAGVSQSPSNKVTEKGKDVELRCDPISGHTALYWYRQSLGQGLEFLIYFQGNSAPDKSGLPSDRFSAERTGGSVSTLTIQRTQQEDSAVYLCASSLTGVGEAFFGQGTRLTVV.

V usage is TRBV5-1 and J usage is TRBJ2-7; TRBD2 aligns across 15 bases. This CDR3 is 15 amino acids long. Germline loops: CDR1 SGHRS, CDR2 YFSETQ. V lost 0 bases to trimming and J lost 9 bases; unmatched junction nucleotides: 4. Here the CDR3 reads CASSLDPGLAGGQYF. DNA for the CDR3: TGCGCCAGCAGCTTGGACCCGGGACTAGCGGGAGGGCAGTACTTC.

V gene TRBV6-2 or TRBV6-3 combines with J gene TRBJ2-1; 10 bases are shared with TRBD2. Trimming cost V 5 bases and J 10 bases; bases outside gene matches: 8. The CDR3 is made up of 14 amino acids. From germline, CDR1 is MNHEY and CDR2 SVGEGT. The CDR3 is CASSRGLAGAEQFF. CDR3 nucleotides: TGTGCCAGCAGTCGGGGGCTAGCGGGGGCCGAGCAGTTCTTC.

The chain joins TRBV3-1 (or the pseudogene TRBV3-2) to TRBJ2-3; possible D gene TRBD1, 6 bases. Germline V gene data show CDR1 as LGHDT and CDR2 as YNNKEL (reference sequence). V was shortened by 0 bases and J by 8 bases, with 21 bases between the two germline ends. This CDR3 has 17 residues. The CDR3 DNA reads as TGTGCCAGCAGCCAAGATGCGGCAGCCTATCTAGGGGGTACGCAGTATTTT. Translating it yields CASSQDAAAYLGGTQYF.

V usage is TRBV4-2 and J usage is TRBJ1-1; TRBD1 matches 8 bases. Trimming removed 4 bases from V and 0 bases from J; junction bases left unmatched: 10. Germline V gene lookup returns CDR1 LGHNA and CDR2 YNFKEQ. The CDR3 contains 17 residues. CDR3 nucleotide sequence: TGTGCCAGCAGCCCTGGGAACAGGGGGAGGCTGAACACTGAAGCTTTCTTT. Translation gives CASSPGNRGRLNTEAFF.

The chain recombines TRBV29-1 with TRBJ2-5; TRBD1 matches at 7 bases. Trimming removed 4 bases from V and 3 bases from J; junction bases left unmatched: 2. Germline V gene sequence: CDR1 SQVTM, CDR2 ANQGSEA. The CDR3 contains 12 residues. The CDR3, as DNA: TGCAGCGTTGGGGACAGAGAAGAGACCCAGTACTTC. It translates to CSVGDREETQYF.

The chain uses TRBV5-1 and TRBJ2-3, with 7 bases that match TRBD2. Germline V gene lookup returns CDR1 SGHRS and CDR2 YFSETQ. The CDR3 has 15 amino acids. The ends lost 3 bases at V and 2 bases at J; junction bases unmatched: 6. CDR3 region: CASSSGTTHTDTQYF. The CDR3 DNA reads TGCGCCAGCAGCTCCGGGACTACGCACACAGATACGCAGTATTTT.

This rearrangement joins TRBV5-4 to TRBJ2-1; TRBD2 aligns across 7 bases. This CDR3 spans 13 amino acids. With V trimmed by 4 bases and J by 3 bases, 1 base remained unmatched. CDR1 is SGHNT and CDR2 is YYREEE in the germline V gene (reference sequence). The CDR3 DNA reads as TGTGCCAGCAGCGGGGGGGACTACAATGAGCAGTTCTTC. Encoded protein: CASSGGDYNEQFF.

This chain connects TRBV7-9 to TRBJ1-6; 10 nucleotides align to TRBD1. Germline V gene lookup returns CDR1 SEHNR and CDR2 FQNEAQ (reference sequence). The CDR3 length is 16 residues. V dropped 1 base and J dropped 7; count of bases not matched to a gene: 4. The CDR3 protein is CASSLGDRGANSPLHF. The DNA of the CDR3 is TGTGCCAGCAGCTTAGGGGACAGGGGAGCCAATTCACCCCTCCACTTT.